This TCR beta chain was captured by sequencing in a study of shared clonotypes between healthy human individuals. In the sorted-subset replicate PCRs, around 200 ng DNA, 25,000 to 30,000 T cell genomes, was used. Using immunoSEQ multiplex PCR, the repertoire was profiled, and TCRdb retains in-frame clones only, with some absent. The sample records some 1,600,000 clones, 95% to 99% being singletons. The J segment lost 1 base and the V segment lost 7 bases, leaving 6 bases of the junction unmatched. There are 14 residues in the CDR3. Looked up from germline, CDR1 is MGHDK and CDR2 is SYGVNS. Sequenced material: naive CD4+ T cells sorted from blood. The subset here: CD45RA+ positively selected. The source of this sequence is a man aged 30 to 45 in good health. The rearrangement links TRBV25-1 to TRBJ2-7, with 8 bases identical to TRBD1. The CDR3 bases are TGTGCCAGCACTGTTGACAGGGGATCCTACGAGCAGTACTTC. Its translation: CASTVDRGSYEQYF.